This T cell receptor (beta chain) was retrieved from a study of CD8+ T cells in alopecia areata. As for the study in general: Patients in the treated group were given tofacitinib by mouth, 5 to 10 mg twice a day.

The treatment here: oral pan-JAK inhibitor, 5-10 mg twice daily. Study conclusions and caveats: Among the top 100, expanded CD8+ clones, as well as scalp clonality, were significantly decreased by tofacitinib.

The germline gives CDR1 SGDLS, CDR2 YYNGEE. CDR3 length equals 13 residues. Trimming took off 2 bases at V and 1 base at J, with 6 bases between the two ends. Extracted from the samples, RNA was reverse transcribed into cDNA to serve as the sequencing template. This table comes from immunoSEQ multiplex PCR, and its TCRdb copy is limited to in-frame clones, with some not included. This sample has 200,000 to 250,000 clones; 55% to 70% occur once, and the top ten carry around 4.3%. Details on this clone: Its antigen is currently unknown.

The chain carries TRBV9 and TRBJ2-5; D is unresolved. This clonotype was sampled from a human donor with alopecia areata. The starting material was CD4+ T cells sorted from blood, obtained at week 4, from a patient treated with tofacitinib. The CDR3 loop reads CASSVTSQETQYF. DNA for the CDR3: TGTGCCAGCAGCGTGACCAGCCAAGAGACCCAGTACTTC.